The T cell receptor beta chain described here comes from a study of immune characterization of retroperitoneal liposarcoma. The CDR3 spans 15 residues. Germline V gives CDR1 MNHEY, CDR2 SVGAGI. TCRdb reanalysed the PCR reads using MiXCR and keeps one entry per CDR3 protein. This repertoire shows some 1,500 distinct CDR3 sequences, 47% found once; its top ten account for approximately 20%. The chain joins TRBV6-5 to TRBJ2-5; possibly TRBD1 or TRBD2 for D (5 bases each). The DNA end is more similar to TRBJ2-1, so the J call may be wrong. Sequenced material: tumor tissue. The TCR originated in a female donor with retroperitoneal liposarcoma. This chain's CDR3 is CASSYRDPSESEQFF. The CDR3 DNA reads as TGTGCCAGCAGTTACCGGGACCCCAGCGAGTCTGAGCAGTTCTTC.